What follows is one TCR beta chain and its context. The data derive from a study of blood T cell repertoires in COVID-19. Study in general: Whether acute or convalescent, the COVID-19 samples came from the United States, Italy and Spain. Nucleic acid was either cDNA or gDNA, and it came from T cells, B-cell-depleted T cells, or PBMCs.

The V end lost 7 bases, the J end lost 0 bases, and 16 bases lay between the germline ends. This CDR3 is 16 amino acids long. Germline V gene sequence: CDR1 MGHRA, CDR2 YSYEKL. TCRdb's table, derived via immunoSEQ multiplex PCR, lists solely in-frame clones and lacks some. The table shows 280,000 or so clones, with nearly 90% occurring only once. Specimen: peripheral blood. The chain joins TRBV4-1 to TRBJ1-3, with D unresolved. This TCR derives from a man between 18 and 29 years old with active or convalescent COVID-19. Here the CDR3 DNA reads TGCGCCAGCACTTGGAGGTCGGGTAACTCTGGAAACACCATATATTTT. Protein product: CASTWRSGNSGNTIYF.